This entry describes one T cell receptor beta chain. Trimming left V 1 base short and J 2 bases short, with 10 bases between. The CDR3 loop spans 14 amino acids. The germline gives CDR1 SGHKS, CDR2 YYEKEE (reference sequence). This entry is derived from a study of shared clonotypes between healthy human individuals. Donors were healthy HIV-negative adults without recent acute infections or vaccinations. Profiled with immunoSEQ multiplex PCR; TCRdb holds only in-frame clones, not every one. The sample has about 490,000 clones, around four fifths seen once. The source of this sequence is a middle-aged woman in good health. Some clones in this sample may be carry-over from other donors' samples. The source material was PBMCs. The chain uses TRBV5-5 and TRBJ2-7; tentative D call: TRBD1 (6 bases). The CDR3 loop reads CASSLLDRAYEQYF. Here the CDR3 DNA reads TGTGCCAGCAGCTTGTTGGACAGAGCCTACGAGCAGTACTTC.